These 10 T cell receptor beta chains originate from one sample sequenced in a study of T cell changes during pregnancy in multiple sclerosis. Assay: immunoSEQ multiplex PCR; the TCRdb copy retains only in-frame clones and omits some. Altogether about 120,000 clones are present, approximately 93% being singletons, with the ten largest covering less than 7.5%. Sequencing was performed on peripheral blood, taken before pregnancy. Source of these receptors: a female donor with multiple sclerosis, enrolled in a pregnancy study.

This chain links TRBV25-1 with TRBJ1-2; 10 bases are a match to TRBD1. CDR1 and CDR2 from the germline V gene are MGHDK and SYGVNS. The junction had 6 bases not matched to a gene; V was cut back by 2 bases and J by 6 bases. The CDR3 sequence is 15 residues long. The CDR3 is CASSENRGTGDGYTF. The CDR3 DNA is TGTGCCAGCAGTGAAAATAGGGGGACAGGGGATGGCTACACCTTC.

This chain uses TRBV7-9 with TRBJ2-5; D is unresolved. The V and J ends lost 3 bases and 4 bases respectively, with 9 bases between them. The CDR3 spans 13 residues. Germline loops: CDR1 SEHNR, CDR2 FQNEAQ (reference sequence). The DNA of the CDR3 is TGTGCCAGCAGCTTTCCGCGGCGAGAGACCCAGTACTTC. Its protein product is CASSFPRRETQYF.

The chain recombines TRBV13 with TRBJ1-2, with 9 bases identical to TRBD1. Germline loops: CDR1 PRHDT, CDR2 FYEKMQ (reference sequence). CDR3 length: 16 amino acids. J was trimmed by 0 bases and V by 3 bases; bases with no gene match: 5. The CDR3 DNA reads TGTGCCAGCAGCTTGGGACAGGGACCAGCTAACTATGGCTACACCTTC. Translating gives CASSLGQGPANYGYTF.

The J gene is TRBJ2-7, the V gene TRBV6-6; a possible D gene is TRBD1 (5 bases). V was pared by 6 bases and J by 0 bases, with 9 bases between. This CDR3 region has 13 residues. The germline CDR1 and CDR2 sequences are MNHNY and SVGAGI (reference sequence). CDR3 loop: CASRTGASYEQYF. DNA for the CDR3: TGTGCCAGCAGAACAGGAGCCTCCTACGAGCAGTACTTC.

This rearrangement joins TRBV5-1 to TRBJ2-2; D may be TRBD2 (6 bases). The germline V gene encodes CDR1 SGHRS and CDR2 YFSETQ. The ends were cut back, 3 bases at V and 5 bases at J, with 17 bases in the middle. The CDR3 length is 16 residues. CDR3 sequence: CASSSTARGGTGELFF. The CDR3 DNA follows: TGCGCCAGCAGCTCGACGGCACGGGGAGGTACCGGGGAGCTGTTTTTT.

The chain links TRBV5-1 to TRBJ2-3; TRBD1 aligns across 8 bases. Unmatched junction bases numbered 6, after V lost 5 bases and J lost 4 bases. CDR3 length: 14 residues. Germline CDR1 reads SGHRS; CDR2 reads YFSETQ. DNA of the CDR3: TGCGCCAGCAGATACGACAGGGGCGCAGATACGCAGTATTTT. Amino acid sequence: CASRYDRGADTQYF.

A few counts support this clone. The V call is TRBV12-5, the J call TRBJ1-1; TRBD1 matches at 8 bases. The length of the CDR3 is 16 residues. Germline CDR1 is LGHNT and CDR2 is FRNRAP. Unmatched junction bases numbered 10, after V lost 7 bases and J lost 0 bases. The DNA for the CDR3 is TGTGCTAGTGCTTCCGGGACAGGATTCATGAACACTGAAGCTTTCTTT. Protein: CASASGTGFMNTEAFF.

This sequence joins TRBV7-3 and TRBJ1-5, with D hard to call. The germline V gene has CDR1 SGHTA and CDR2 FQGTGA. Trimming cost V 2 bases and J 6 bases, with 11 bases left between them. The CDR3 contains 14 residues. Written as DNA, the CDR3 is TGTGCCAGCAGCTTAGATGGTGGGAGTCAGCCCCAGCATTTT. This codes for CASSLDGGSQPQHF.

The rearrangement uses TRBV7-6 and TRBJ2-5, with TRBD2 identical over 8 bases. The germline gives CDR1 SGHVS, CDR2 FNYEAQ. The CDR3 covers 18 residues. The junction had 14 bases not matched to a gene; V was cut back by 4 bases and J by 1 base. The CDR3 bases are TGTGCCAGCAGCTCCCGGGGGCTAGCGGGTCGAATCCAAGAGACCCAGTACTTC. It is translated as CASSSRGLAGRIQETQYF.

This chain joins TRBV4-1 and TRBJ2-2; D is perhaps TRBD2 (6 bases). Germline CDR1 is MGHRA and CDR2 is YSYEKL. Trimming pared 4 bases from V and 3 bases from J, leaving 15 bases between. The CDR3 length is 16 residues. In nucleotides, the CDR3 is TGCGCCAGCAGCCTAGAACTCGGAGGGTACACCGGGGAGCTGTTTTTT. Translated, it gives CASSLELGGYTGELFF.